This TCR beta chain was sequenced during a study of blood T cell repertoires in COVID-19. Study overall: Donors in the United States, Italy and Spain gave samples during acute or convalescent COVID-19. Nucleic acid was either cDNA or gDNA, and it came from T cells, B-cell-depleted T cells, or PBMCs.

In the authors' workflow: The assay estimated nucleated cells by amplifying reference gene primers. Profiling relied on immunoSEQ multiplex PCR, and the TCRdb table lists in-frame clones only, not all of them. V, J and clone size are those of that table, while D and trimming were read from the DNA. This table has 60,000 to 85,000 clones, about 80% appearing once. The V gene lost 0 bases and the J gene lost 3 bases, with 6 bases spanning the gap. The CDR3 sequence is 13 residues long. Germline CDR1 and CDR2: MNHNY and SVGAGI (reference sequence). Sequenced sample: peripheral blood. The TCR sequence derives from a human donor in a cohort sampled during active COVID-19. The chain has TRBV6-6 and TRBJ2-7; D is ambiguous. This CDR3 is CASSYSASYEQYF. As DNA, the CDR3 is TGTGCCAGCAGTTACTCGGCTAGCTACGAGCAGTACTTC.